This T cell receptor beta chain was recovered during a study of Siglec-9 on CD8 T cells in melanoma. This table comes from immunoSEQ multiplex PCR, and its TCRdb copy is limited to in-frame clones, with some not included. The sample lists some 39,000 clones, more than 65% occurring once. V was shortened by 1 base and J by 5 bases, with 17 bases between the two germline ends. The V gene's germline CDR1 is SGHVS and CDR2 FQNEAQ. The CDR3 spans 16 residues. The rearrangement joins TRBV7-8 to TRBJ1-1; possibly TRBD1 for D (5 bases). This TCR was sampled from a human donor in good health. The specimen sequenced was Siglec-9- CD8+ T cells sorted from blood. The CDR3 nucleotides are TGTGCCAGCAGCTTAGGGGCGCGGGGGGTACTAACTGAAGCTTTCTTT. This gives the protein CASSLGARGVLTEAFF.